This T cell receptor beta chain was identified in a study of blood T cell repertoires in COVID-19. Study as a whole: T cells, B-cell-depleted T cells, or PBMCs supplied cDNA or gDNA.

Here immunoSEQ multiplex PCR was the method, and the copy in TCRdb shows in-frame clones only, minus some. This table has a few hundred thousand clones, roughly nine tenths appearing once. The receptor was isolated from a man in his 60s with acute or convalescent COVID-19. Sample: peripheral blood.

The CDR3 loop is CASSWTGNSNQPQHF. The CDR3 DNA reads as TGTGCCAGCAGCTGGACAGGGAATAGCAATCAGCCCCAGCATTTT. The gene calls are TRBV5-6 and TRBJ1-5, with 8 bases aligning to TRBD1. The CDR3 runs 15 residues. The J segment lost 0 bases and the V segment lost 3 bases, leaving 2 bases of the junction unmatched. Germline values: CDR1 SGHDT, CDR2 YYEEEE. The full variable domain, completed using reference TRBV5-6 and TRBJ1-5, is DAGVTQSPTHLIKTRGQQVTLRCSPKSGHDTVSWYQQALGQGPQFIFQYYEEEERQRGNFPDRFSGHQFPNYSSELNVNALLLGDSALYLCASSWTGNSNQPQHFGDGTRLSIL.